This T cell receptor beta chain was found in a study of cytotoxic CD8 clonotypes in ibrutinib-treated CLL. Overall study context: Responses comprised 25 or so partial and 2 complete; at median roughly 70 months, approximately 14 remained remitted and approximately twelve progressed.

The study's findings and limits: Pretreatment clonality was elevated relative to age-matched healthy donors and paralleled circulating CD8+ T-cell counts. Clonality increased with ibrutinib response but returned toward baseline at progression. Lymph node repertoires were not studied, and sampling times were unmatched.

Sequenced by immunoSEQ multiplex PCR; TCRdb stores in-frame clones only, minus some. Here the sample spans some 200,000 clones, 75% to 85% being singletons. A note on this clone: What it binds is unknown.

This CDR3 region has 16 residues. Germline V gene data show CDR1 as SGHRS and CDR2 as YFSETQ. Trimming took off 0 bases at V and 5 bases at J, with 15 bases between the two ends. V gene TRBV5-1 combines with J gene TRBJ2-1, with D perhaps matching TRBD2 (6 bases). The material was PBMCs, obtained after 12 months of ibrutinib treatment. The receptor comes from a human donor with chronic lymphocytic leukemia. The CDR3 DNA sequence: TGCGCCAGCAGCTTGGCGCCGGGGGTCCTGAACAATGAGCAGTTCTTC. Amino acid sequence: CASSLAPGVLNNEQFF.